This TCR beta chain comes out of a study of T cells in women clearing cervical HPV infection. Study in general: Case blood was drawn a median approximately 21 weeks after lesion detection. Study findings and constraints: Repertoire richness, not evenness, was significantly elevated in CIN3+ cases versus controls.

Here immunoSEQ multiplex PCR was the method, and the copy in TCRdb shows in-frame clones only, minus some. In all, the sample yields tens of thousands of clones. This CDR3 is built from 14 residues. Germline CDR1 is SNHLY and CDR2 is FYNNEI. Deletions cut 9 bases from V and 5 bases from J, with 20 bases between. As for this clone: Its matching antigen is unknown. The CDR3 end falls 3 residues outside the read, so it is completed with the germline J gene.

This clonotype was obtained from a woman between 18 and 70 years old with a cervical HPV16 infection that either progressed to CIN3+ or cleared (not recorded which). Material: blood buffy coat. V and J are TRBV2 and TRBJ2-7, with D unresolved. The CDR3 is CASLPLLLRDEQYF. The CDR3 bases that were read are TGTGCCAGTCTACCCCTTTTACTTCGGGACGAG. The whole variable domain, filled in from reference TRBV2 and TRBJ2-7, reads EPEVTQTPSHQVTQMGQEVILRCVPISNHLYFYWYRQILGQKVEFLVSFYNNEISEKSEIFDDQFSVERPDGSNFTLKIRSTKLEDSAMYFCASLPLLLRDEQYFGPGTRLTVT.